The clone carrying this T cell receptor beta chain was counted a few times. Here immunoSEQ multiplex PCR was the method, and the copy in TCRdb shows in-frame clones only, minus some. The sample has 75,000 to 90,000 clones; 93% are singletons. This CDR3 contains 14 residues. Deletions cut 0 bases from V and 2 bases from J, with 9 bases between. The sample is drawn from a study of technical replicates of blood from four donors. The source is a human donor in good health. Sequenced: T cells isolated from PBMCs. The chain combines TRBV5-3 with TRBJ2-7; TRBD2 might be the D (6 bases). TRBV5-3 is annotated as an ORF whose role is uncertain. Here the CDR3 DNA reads TGTGCCAGAAGCTTGGGCGGGGAGCCCTACGAGCAGTACTTC. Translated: CARSLGGEPYEQYF.